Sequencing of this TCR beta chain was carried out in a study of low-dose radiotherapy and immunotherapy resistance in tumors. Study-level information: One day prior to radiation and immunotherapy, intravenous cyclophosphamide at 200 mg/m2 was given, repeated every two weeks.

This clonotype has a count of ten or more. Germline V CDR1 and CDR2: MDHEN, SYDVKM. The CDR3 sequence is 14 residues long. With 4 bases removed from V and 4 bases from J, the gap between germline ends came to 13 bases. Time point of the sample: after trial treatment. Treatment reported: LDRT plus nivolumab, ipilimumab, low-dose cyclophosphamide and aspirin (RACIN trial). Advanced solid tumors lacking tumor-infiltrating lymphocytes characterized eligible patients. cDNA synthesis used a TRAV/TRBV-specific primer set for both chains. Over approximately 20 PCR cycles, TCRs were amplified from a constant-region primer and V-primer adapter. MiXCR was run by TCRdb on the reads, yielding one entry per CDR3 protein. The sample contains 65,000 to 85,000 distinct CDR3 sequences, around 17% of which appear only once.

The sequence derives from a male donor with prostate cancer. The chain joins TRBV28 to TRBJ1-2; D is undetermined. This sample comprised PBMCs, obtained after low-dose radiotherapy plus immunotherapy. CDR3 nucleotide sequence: TGTGCCAGCAGTTCCCCACGCCAAGGCTATGGCTACACCTTC. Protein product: CASSSPRQGYGYTF.